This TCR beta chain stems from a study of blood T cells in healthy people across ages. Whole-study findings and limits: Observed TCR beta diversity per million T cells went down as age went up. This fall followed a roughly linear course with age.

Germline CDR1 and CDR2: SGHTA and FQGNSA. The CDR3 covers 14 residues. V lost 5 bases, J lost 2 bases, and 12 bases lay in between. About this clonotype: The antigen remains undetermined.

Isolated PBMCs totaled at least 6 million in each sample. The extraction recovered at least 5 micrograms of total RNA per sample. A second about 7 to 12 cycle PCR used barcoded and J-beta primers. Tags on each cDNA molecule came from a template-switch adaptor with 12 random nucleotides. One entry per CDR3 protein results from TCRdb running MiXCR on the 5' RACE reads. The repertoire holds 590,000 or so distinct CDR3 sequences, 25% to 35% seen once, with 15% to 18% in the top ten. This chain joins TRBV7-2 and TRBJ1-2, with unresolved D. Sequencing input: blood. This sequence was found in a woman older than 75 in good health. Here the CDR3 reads CASSPPGKNYGYTF. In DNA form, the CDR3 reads TGTGCCAGCAGCCCCCCCGGGAAAAACTATGGCTACACCTTC.